The clone carrying this T cell receptor (beta chain) was picked up a small number of times. The target antigen is unknown. Germline V gene lookup returns CDR1 SGHTA and CDR2 FQGTGA. V shed 2 bases and J shed 5 bases, with 7 bases lying between them. The CDR3 has 13 amino acids. This entry is derived from a study of siplizumab effects on memory and regulatory T cells. Overall study results and limits: Reactions containing siplizumab showed mappable alloreactive CD4+ clones averaging approximately 75% Treg-derived, versus approximately 28% in controls.

Assay used: immunoSEQ multiplex PCR; TCRdb lists only in-frame clones, some missing. Seen here are some 100,000 clones, about 92% observed once, and the top ten hold around 0.73%. V and J are TRBV7-3 and TRBJ2-1; D remains unclear. Sequencing used Tregs sorted from blood. This TCR came from a human donor in good health. CDR3 nucleotides: TGTGCCAGCAGCTTATTTCCCAACAATGAGCAGTTCTTC. Encoded protein: CASSLFPNNEQFF.